The source of this TCR beta chain is a study of beta chain features in type 1 diabetes. Findings of the study overall: Cells that show high TCR expression could be over-represented by cDNA sequencing. PCR, the amplification step, might favor shorter templates, equally in patients and controls. Fewer insertions but more deletions were seen at VDJ junctions in type 1 diabetes patients.

In the case of this clone: Its antigen is as yet unknown.

Expressed TCRB transcripts were sequenced because the entire RNA isolate underwent reverse transcription. Method: immunoSEQ multiplex PCR; TCRdb's copy keeps in-frame clones and lacks some. The sample holds approximately 470,000 clones, over 25% seen once. From germline, CDR1 is PRHDT and CDR2 FYEKMQ (reference sequence). Trimming took 7 bases from V and 9 from J; bases not matched to a gene: 14. The length of the CDR3 is 15 residues. The chain combines TRBV13 with TRBJ2-1; 8 positions agree with TRBD1. This clonotype was sampled from a young man in good health. Sequencing was done on a sample of naive CD4+ T cells from blood. CDR3: CASTTGGLFKGEQFF. The CDR3, as DNA: TGTGCCAGCACCACAGGGGGACTTTTTAAGGGTGAGCAGTTCTTC.